The present T cell receptor beta chain was sequenced within a study of cytomegalovirus exposure and HLA in healthy donors. PCR involved 60 Vbeta and 13 Jbeta primers. Profiling relied on immunoSEQ multiplex PCR, and the TCRdb table lists in-frame clones only, not all of them. The table has fewer than 200,000 clones, approximately 82% seen once. Trimming left V 0 bases short and J 8 bases short, with 17 bases between. Germline V lookup: CDR1 LNHDA, CDR2 SQIVND (reference sequence). The CDR3 consists of 17 residues. Material: PBMCs. The rearrangement links TRBV19 to TRBJ1-6, with D perhaps TRBD1 (5 bases). The clonotype comes from a male donor in good health and CMV-seronegative. The CDR3 protein is CASSIEQTNRNHSPLHF. The CDR3 DNA reads as TGTGCCAGTAGTATAGAACAGACGAACAGGAATCATTCACCCCTCCACTTT.